The present TCR beta chain was sequenced within a study of regulatory T cells in long-lasting Graves disease. V trimming: 2 bases; J trimming: 0 bases; junction bases outside the gene matches: 4. Per germline, CDR1 LGHDT and CDR2 YNNKEL (reference sequence). This CDR3 contains 15 residues. For TCR beta, libraries came from iRepertoire HTBI primers and Arm-PCR of CDR3 regions. TCRdb called the multiplex PCR reads again in MiXCR, with one record for every CDR3 protein. Seen here are hundreds of thousands of distinct CDR3 sequences, about 22% observed once, and the top ten hold about 6.6%. Time point indicated: persistent/refractory GD, antithyroid drugs over 5 years with positive TRAb. PBMC RNA was the source of the TCR library.

The TCR originated in a female donor with Graves disease. This sequence joins TRBV3-1 and TRBJ2-7; 7 bases map to TRBD1. Sequences were derived from peripheral blood mononuclear cells (PBMCs), sampled when the disease was refractory, from a patient treated with antithyroid drugs. The CDR3 reads CASSQQGVSSYEQYF. CDR3 bases: TGTGCCAGCAGCCAACAGGGGGTTAGCTCCTACGAGCAGTACTTC.